This TCR beta chain was recorded in a study of cytomegalovirus exposure and HLA in healthy donors. Findings and caveats of the study: A later analysis linked a missense variant in DCLRE1C to the trimming of TCR beta V and J genes. Among TCR beta chains of equal frequency, HLA-associated ones were more clonally expanded in a later analysis. HLA alleles showed associations with roughly 17,000 TCR beta sequences in a later analysis, at a 0.05 false discovery rate.

Concerning this clone: Its antigen is still unknown.

The PCR ran on 60 Vbeta and 13 Jbeta primers. Profiled with immunoSEQ multiplex PCR; TCRdb holds only in-frame clones, not every one. The table lists around 35,000 clones. The sequence was obtained from a woman aged 40 to 50 in good health and CMV-seropositive. Sequenced material: PBMCs.

This chain's CDR3 is CAISEARDIGQYEQYF. CDR3 sequence (DNA): TGTGCCATCAGTGAGGCCCGGGACATTGGTCAATACGAGCAGTACTTC. The chain is built from TRBV10-3 and TRBJ2-7; a possible D gene is TRBD1 (6 bases). CDR3 length: 16 residues. V was pared by 2 bases and J by 4 bases, with 18 bases between. In germline, CDR1 is ENHRY, CDR2 SYGVKD.